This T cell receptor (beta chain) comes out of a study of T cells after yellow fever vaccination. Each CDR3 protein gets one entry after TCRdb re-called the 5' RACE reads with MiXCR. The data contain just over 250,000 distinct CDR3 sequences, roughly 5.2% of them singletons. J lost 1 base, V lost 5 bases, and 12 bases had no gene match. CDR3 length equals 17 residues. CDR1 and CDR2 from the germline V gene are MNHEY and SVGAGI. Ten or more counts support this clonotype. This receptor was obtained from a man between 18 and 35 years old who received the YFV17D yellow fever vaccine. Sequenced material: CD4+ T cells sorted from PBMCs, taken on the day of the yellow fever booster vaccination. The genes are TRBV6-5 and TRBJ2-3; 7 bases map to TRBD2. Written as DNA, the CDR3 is TGTGCCAGCAGTGGACCCGGGACTAAGTCGGGCACAGATACGCAGTATTTT. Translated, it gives CASSGPGTKSGTDTQYF.